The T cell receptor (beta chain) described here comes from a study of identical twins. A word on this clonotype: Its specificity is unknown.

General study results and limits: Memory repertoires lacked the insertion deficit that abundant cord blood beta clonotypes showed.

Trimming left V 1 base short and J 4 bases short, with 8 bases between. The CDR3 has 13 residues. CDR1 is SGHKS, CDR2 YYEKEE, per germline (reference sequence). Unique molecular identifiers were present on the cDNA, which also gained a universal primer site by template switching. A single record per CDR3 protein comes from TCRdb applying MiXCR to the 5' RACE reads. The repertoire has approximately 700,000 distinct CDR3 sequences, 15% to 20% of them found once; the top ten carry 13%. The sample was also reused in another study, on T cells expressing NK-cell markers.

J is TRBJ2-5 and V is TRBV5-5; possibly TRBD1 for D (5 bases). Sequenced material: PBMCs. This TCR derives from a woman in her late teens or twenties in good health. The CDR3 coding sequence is TGTGCCAGCAGCTTGTCCAGGGCAGAGACCCAGTACTTC. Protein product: CASSLSRAETQYF.